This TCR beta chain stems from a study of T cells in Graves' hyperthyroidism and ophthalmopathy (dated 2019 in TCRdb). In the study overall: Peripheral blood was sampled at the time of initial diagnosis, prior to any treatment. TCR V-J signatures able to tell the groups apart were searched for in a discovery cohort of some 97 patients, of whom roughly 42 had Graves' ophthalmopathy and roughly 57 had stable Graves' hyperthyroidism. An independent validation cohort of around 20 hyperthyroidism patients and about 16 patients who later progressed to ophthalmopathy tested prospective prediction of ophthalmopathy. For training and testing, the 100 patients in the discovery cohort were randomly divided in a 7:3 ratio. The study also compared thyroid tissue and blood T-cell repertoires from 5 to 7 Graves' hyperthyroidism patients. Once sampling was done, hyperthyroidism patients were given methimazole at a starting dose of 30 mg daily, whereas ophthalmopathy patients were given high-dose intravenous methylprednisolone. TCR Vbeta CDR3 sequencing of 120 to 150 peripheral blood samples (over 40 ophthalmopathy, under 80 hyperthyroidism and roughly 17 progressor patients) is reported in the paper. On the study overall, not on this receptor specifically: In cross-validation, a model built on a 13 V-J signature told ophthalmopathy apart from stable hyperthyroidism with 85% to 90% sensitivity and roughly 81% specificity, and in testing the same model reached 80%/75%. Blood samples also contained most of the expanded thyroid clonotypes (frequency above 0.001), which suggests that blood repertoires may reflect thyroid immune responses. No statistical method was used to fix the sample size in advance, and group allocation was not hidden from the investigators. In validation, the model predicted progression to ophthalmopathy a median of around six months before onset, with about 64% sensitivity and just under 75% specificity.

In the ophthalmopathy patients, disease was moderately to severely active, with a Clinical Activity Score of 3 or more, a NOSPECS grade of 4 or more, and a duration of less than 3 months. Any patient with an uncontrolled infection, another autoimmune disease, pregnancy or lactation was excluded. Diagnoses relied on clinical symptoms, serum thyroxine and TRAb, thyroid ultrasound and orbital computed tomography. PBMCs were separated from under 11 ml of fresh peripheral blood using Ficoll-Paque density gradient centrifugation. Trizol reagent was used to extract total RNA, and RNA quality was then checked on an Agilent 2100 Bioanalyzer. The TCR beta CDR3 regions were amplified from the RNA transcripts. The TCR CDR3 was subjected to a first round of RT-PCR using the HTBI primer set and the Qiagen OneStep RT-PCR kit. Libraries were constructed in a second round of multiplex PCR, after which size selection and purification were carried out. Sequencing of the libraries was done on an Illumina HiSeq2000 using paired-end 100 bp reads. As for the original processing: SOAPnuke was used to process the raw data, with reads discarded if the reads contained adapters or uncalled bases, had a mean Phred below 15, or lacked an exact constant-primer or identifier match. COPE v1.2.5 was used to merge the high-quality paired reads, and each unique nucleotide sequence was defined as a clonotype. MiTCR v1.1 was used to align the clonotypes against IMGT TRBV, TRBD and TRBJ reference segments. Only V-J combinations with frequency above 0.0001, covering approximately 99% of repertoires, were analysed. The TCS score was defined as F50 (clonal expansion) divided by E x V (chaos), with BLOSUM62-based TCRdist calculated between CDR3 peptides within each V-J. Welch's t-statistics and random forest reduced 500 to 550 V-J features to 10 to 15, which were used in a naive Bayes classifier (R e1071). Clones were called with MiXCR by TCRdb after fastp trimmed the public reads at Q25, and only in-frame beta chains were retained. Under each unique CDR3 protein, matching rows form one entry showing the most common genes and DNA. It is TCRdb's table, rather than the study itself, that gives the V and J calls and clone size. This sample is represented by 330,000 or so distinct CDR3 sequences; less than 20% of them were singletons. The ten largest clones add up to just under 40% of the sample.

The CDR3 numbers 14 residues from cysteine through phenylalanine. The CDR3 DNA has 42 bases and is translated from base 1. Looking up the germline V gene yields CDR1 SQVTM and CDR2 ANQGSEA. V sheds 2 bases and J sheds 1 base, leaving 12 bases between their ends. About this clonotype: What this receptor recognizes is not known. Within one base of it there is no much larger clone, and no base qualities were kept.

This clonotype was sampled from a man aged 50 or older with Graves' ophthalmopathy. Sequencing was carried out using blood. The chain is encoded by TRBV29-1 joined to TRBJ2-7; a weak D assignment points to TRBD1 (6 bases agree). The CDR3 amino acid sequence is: CSVESRDTSYEQYF. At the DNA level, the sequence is TGCAGCGTTGAATCCCGGGACACATCCTACGAGCAGTACTTC.